A selection of T cell receptor beta chains follows, all from one sample in a study of cytomegalovirus exposure and HLA in healthy donors. Measured with immunoSEQ multiplex PCR; TCRdb has only the in-frame clones, and not every one. The sample carries approximately 61,000 clones, approximately 58% recorded once. Sequences were obtained from PBMCs. The receptor set was obtained from a woman between 50 and 59 years old in good health and CMV-seronegative. The CDR3 runs from the conserved cysteine through the conserved F or W. A D gene is named only where the DNA matches it firmly. Clone size is not always given. Where it is, it says once, few, many or a class for expanded clones.

>NA|NA|TRBJ2-7|TRBV19
CASSQAPSYEQYF
TGTGCCAGTTCACAGGCTCCGAGCTACGAGCAGTACTTC
>NA|NA|TRBJ2-5|TRBV5-1
CASSPSRGEETQYF
TGCGCCAGCAGCCCCTCCAGGGGAGAAGAGACCCAGTACTTC
>few|NA|TRBJ2-3|TRBV4-3
CASSQETGRGTQYF
TGCGCCAGCAGCCAAGAAACAGGGAGGGGTACGCAGTATTTT
>few|TRBD1|TRBJ2-3|TRBV30
CAWSLTGGGTDTQYF
TGTGCCTGGAGCCTGACAGGGGGCGGAACAGATACGCAGTATTTT
>NA|TRBD2|TRBJ2-7|TRBV18
CASSPAGLAGNSYEQYF
TGTGCCAGCTCACCGGCAGGACTAGCGGGAAACTCCTACGAGCAGTACTTC
>NA|TRBD1|TRBJ2-7|TRBV6-6
CASQGQYLYEQYF
TGTGCCAGCCAGGGACAGTACCTCTACGAGCAGTACTTC
>NA|TRBD2|TRBJ2-1|TRBV4-3
CASSPLAGGPDEQFF
TGCGCCAGCAGCCCGCTAGCGGGAGGGCCGGATGAGCAGTTCTTC
>NA|NA|TRBJ1-4|TRBV7-2
CASSLFRDVGEKLFF
TGTGCCAGCAGCTTATTTCGGGATGTTGGGGAAAAACTGTTTTTT
>few|NA|TRBJ2-7|TRBV27
CASSALTGIDEQYF
TGTGCCAGCAGTGCCCTGACAGGAATCGACGAGCAGTACTTC
>NA|NA|TRBJ2-3|TRBV7-2
CASSLGLSGLTGDTQYF
TGTGCCAGCAGCTTAGGGCTCTCAGGACTCACGGGGGATACGCAGTATTTT
>NA|TRBD2|TRBJ2-1|TRBV18
CASSPGTGTSVEQFF
TGTGCCAGCTCACCTGGGACGGGGACTAGCGTTGAGCAGTTCTTC
>few|TRBD1|TRBJ1-6|TRBV4-3
CASSQGIRGQGASPLHF
TGCGCCAGCAGCCAGGGAATAAGGGGACAGGGGGCATCACCCCTCCACTTT
>few|NA|TRBJ2-1|TRBV7-9
CATRGGRSSYNEQFF
TGTGCCACCCGTGGGGGGAGGAGCTCCTACAATGAGCAGTTCTTC
>NA|NA|TRBJ1-2|TRBV28
CASSHLIGGGADYGYTF
TGTGCCAGCAGTCATCTAATAGGGGGGGGTGCTGACTATGGCTACACCTTC
>once|NA|TRBJ1-5|TRBV27
CASSLGRINQPQHF
TGTGCCAGCAGTTTGGGGCGGATCAATCAGCCCCAGCATTTT
>NA|TRBD1|TRBJ2-3|TRBV7-3
CASSNKQGDTQYF
TGTGCCAGCAGTAACAAACAGGGGGATACGCAGTATTTT
>few|NA|TRBJ2-1|TRBV19
CASSLSGNNEQFF
TGTGCCAGTAGCTTGTCGGGTAACAATGAGCAGTTCTTC
>NA|NA|TRBJ2-7|TRBV6-5
CASRYSGDTKGYEQYF
TGTGCCAGCAGATACTCAGGGGATACAAAGGGCTACGAGCAGTACTTC
>NA|TRBD2|TRBJ2-3|TRBV11-3
CASSFVGLAGGDTQYF
TGTGCCAGCAGCTTTGTGGGACTAGCTGGGGGAGATACGCAGTATTTT
>NA|NA|TRBJ2-1|TRBV7-3
CASSRGYNEQFF
TGTGCCAGCAGCAGGGGGTACAATGAGCAGTTCTTC
>NA|NA|TRBJ1-4|TRBV27
CASRHRETNEKLFF
TGTGCCAGCAGACACAGAGAAACTAATGAAAAACTGTTTTTT
>few|NA|TRBJ2-1|TRBV11-3
CASSHRDNDEQFF
TGTGCCAGCAGCCACCGGGACAACGATGAGCAGTTCTTC
>NA|TRBD1|TRBJ2-1|TRBV28
CASSLTGSYNEQFF
TGTGCCAGCAGTTTGACAGGGTCCTACAATGAGCAGTTCTTC
>once|NA|TRBJ2-2|TRBV4-3
CASSQGIQADTGELFF
TGCGCCAGCAGCCAAGGGATACAGGCGGACACCGGGGAGCTGTTTTTT
>few|NA|TRBJ1-4|TRBV5-1
CASSPGRSGVLNEKLFF
TGCGCCAGCAGCCCCGGGCGGTCCGGGGTACTTAATGAAAAACTGTTTTTT
>NA|TRBD2|TRBJ2-7|TRBV7-2
CASSLGGRFGEQYF
TGTGCCAGCAGCTTAGGCGGGAGGTTTGGGGAGCAGTACTTC
>NA|NA|TRBJ1-4|TRBV28
CASQVFGGEKLFF
TGTGCCAGCCAGGTGTTTGGAGGGGAAAAACTGTTTTTT
>few|NA|TRBJ1-4|TRBV7-2
CASSLDRAEKLFF
TGTGCCAGCAGCTTAGACAGGGCTGAAAAACTGTTTTTT
>few|NA|TRBJ2-7|TRBV6-6
CASSRQDSYEQYF
TGTGCCAGCAGTCGACAGGACTCCTACGAGCAGTACTTC
>NA|NA|TRBJ1-2|TRBV29-1
CSVVLGGYTF
TGCAGCGTTGTGTTGGGCGGCTACACCTTC
>few|TRBD1|TRBJ2-3|TRBV25-1
CASRLGQGIDTQYF
TGTGCCAGCAGACTCGGACAGGGGATCGATACGCAGTATTTT
>NA|NA|TRBJ2-1|TRBV2
CASSELRAAYNEQFF
TGTGCCAGCAGTGAATTGAGGGCCGCCTACAATGAGCAGTTCTTC